This T cell receptor (beta chain) appears in the sequencing data of a study of naive and memory T cell subsets (dated by TCRdb to about 2017). Notes on the research overall: The study applied an open-source, UMI-based TCR alpha and beta sequencing pipeline to sorted naive and memory peripheral blood T cell subsets. The functional CMV T cell responses agreed completely with IgG serology results. RNA was DNase-treated and reverse transcribed with TCR constant-region primers, mostly using SuperScript III.

The germline V gene specifies SQVTM as CDR1 and ANQGSEA as CDR2. The junction shows trimming of 4 bases on V and 6 bases on J, and the gene matches do not reach 8 bases of it. The cysteine opens and the phenylalanine closes a CDR3 of 13 amino acids. The read is trimmed to its CDR3 DNA, 39 bases read in frame from base 1. Libraries were made using UMI-ligation and nested PCR. An equimolar mix of two oligonucleotides covering both TRBC1 and TRBC2 was used as the beta constant-region primer. Four rounds of PCR, combining the SP2 primer with nested alpha and beta constant-region primers, were used to amplify the ligated cDNA. A single-stranded oligonucleotide containing the SP2 primer and a 12-nucleotide UMI was joined to the 3' end of the cDNA by T4 RNA ligase 1. The ligation reaction was incubated at 16°C for about 20-24 hours. PCR2 was typically run as a SYBR Green qPCR and stopped at a predetermined threshold to prevent over-amplification. Agencourt AMPure XP magnetic beads were used for all purifications after the first. Library quantification was done by Qubit, followed by a TapeStation check on which the main peak was expected at around 650 bp. Pooled libraries were sequenced on an Illumina MiSeq using v2 2x251 paired-end kits, and typically roughly 0.95-2.1 million reads were obtained per sample. Each sample library was pooled at approximately 4 nM, and roughly 5-8% PhiX was included to improve cluster recognition. Per the source publication's procedure: V and J genes were assigned to Demultiplexor-processed FASTQ reads by Decombinator through tag matching, with a single base-pair mismatch being allowed. By using UMIs, Collapsinator corrected both sequencing errors and the frequency errors caused by PCR heterogeneity. CDR3Translator translated TCRs and extracted CDR3s from the conserved cysteine to the FGXG phenylalanine, flagging non-productive sequences. Gini, Shannon entropy and inverse Simpson indices were computed after subsampling the repertoires to the same number of UMI-defined TCRs. Within the linear range, a power law was fitted by maximum likelihood to the distributions of clonotype abundance. On one naive CD8 sample, the pipeline and MIGEC gave similar UMI counts, unique TCR numbers and clonal distributions. In one analysis, naive TCRs that were also found in any memory subset of the same donor were excluded from the naive repertoire. A set of several thousand CMV-associated CDR3 sequences, compiled from VDJdb and a published dataset, was used to search the repertoires. The public reads were quality trimmed at Q25 with fastp and then assembled into clones with MiXCR by TCRdb, keeping productive beta chains. Merged by CDR3 protein, the rows form single entries marked with the most common genes and DNA. TCRdb's processing, not the authors' own work, is the source of the V and J calls. Present in this sample are over 65,000 distinct CDR3 sequences, 8% to 9.5% of which were seen just once. Approximately 1.1% of the sample belongs to the ten largest clones.

This clonotype was counted many times. Its target antigen remains unknown. The sample holds no much larger clone one base away, and base qualities are not on file. Findings and caveats that apply to the study as a whole: In both CD4 and CD8 cells, going from naive through CM, EM and EMRA, the Gini index went up while Shannon and inverse Simpson diversity went down. A few larger clonotypes were found in naive repertoires, especially CD8, and these larger clonotypes were possibly memory cells re-expressing CD45RA. RNA-based TCR counts may be affected by expression changes linked to T cell activation and differentiation. A power law was followed by TCR abundance, with an exponent that differed between naive and memory subsets but was consistent across the three individuals. The repertoire findings for the naive and memory subsets could not be validated against a ground truth because none was available. A clonotype was defined as a single alpha or beta chain sequence rather than as a paired alpha/beta receptor. Once error correction was done, more than 90% of naive TCR sequences showed up just once, which made the naive abundance distributions much steeper than those of the memory subsets.

From the second PCR step on, the TCR alpha and beta chain libraries were amplified in separate reactions. The CMV status of each donor was determined by measuring IFNgamma production from CD4+ T cells after fresh PBMCs had been stimulated overnight with CMV viral lysate. CD4 T cells were positively selected with Miltenyi beads, followed by positive selection of CD8 T cells from the CD4-negative fraction. Cells were stained for CD3, CD4, CD8, CD45RA, CD27 and a live/dead dye and were sorted on a BD Aria II into four subsets based on CD45RA and CD27. A few healthy volunteers provided blood, and the blood of each volunteer was split into CD4 and CD8 T cells and then into four differentiation subsets. Approximately 110 ml of peripheral blood was taken from each donor, and PBMC were separated by density-gradient centrifugation on Ficoll-Paque PLUS. The sorted cells were lysed in RLT buffer, after which RNA was extracted using a Qiagen RNeasy kit and kept at -80 degrees C.

The rearrangement joined TRBV29-1 to TRBJ2-7; the junction holds 8 bases that match TRBD1. Sequenced sample: naive CD8+ T cells from blood. The cell subset or site label, as the study defines it: naive T cells, CD45RA high CD27+. This clonotype originated in a human donor in good health. Read as DNA, the sequence is TGCAGCGTTGTATCGGACAGGGTATTCGAGCAGTACTTC. This translates into CSVVSDRVFEQYF.